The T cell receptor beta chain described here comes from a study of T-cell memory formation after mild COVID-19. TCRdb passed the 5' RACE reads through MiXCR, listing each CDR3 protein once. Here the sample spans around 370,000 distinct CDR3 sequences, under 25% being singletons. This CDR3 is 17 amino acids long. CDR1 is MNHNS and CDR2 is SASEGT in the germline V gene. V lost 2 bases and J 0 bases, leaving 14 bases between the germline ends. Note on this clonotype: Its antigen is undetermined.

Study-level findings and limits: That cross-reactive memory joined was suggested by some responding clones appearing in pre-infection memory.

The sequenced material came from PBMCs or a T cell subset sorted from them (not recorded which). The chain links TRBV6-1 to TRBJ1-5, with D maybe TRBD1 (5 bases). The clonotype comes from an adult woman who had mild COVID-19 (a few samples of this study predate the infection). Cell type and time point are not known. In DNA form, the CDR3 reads TGTGCCAGCAGTGAACAGGTGGGGCCCCGTAGCAATCAGCCCCAGCATTTT. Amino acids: CASSEQVGPRSNQPQHF.